A selection of T cell receptor beta chains follows, all from one sample in a study of cytomegalovirus exposure and HLA in healthy donors. The repertoire was sequenced with immunoSEQ multiplex PCR; TCRdb's copy has only in-frame clones and lacks some. The table lists under 250,000 clones, roughly four fifths of them singletons. The material sequenced was PBMCs. The receptor source for this set is a woman between 50 and 59 years old in good health and CMV-seropositive. Each CDR3 is given with its conserved first and last residue. D genes are given only for firm matches. Expanded clones get a size class; other rows say once, few or many, or leave the size out.

D | J | V | size | CDR3 | DNA
- | TRBJ1-6 | TRBV11-2 | - | CASSFQGSPLHF | TGTGCCAGCAGCTTTCAGGGTTCACCCCTCCACTTT
TRBD1 | TRBJ1-5 | TRBV2 | - | CASRDRVNQPQHF | TGTGCCAGCAGAGACAGGGTAAATCAGCCCCAGCATTTT
- | TRBJ2-3 | TRBV5-1 | - | CASSLGGSTDTQYF | TGCGCCAGCAGCTTGGGCGGGAGCACAGATACGCAGTATTTT
- | TRBJ2-5 | TRBV6-1 | - | CASSEGQGLQETQYF | TGTGCCAGCAGTGAAGGGCAGGGGCTCCAAGAGACCCAGTACTTC
TRBD1 | TRBJ2-7 | TRBV14 | - | CASSPWTGRYEQYF | TGTGCCAGCAGCCCGTGGACAGGGAGGTACGAGCAGTACTTC
TRBD2 | TRBJ2-1 | TRBV13 | - | CASSLRRLAGVSYNEQFF | TGTGCCAGCAGCTTACGGAGGCTAGCGGGGGTCTCCTACAATGAGCAGTTCTTC
TRBD1 | TRBJ2-7 | TRBV6-6 | - | CASNLDRESYEQYF | TGTGCCAGCAACCTAGACAGGGAGAGCTACGAGCAGTACTTC
TRBD1 | TRBJ1-2 | TRBV6-1 | - | CASTTEGTVNYGYTF | TGTGCCAGCACCACCGAGGGGACAGTCAACTATGGCTACACCTTC
- | TRBJ2-5 | TRBV14 | once | CASSPPAGFQETQYF | TGTGCCAGCAGCCCACCGGCAGGGTTTCAAGAGACCCAGTACTTC
- | TRBJ1-1 | TRBV19 | - | CASSVNPSTEAFF | TGTGCCAGTAGTGTGAATCCTAGCACTGAAGCTTTCTTT
- | TRBJ2-3 | TRBV15 | few | CATSRAAGGSDTQYF | TGTGCCACCAGCAGAGCGGCAGGGGGGTCAGATACGCAGTATTTT
- | TRBJ1-1 | TRBV7-2 | - | CASSFVRVMNTEAFF | TGTGCCAGCAGCTTTGTCCGGGTCATGAACACTGAAGCTTTCTTT
TRBD1 | TRBJ2-7 | TRBV18 | once | CASSPGEQGPYEQYF | TGTGCCAGCTCACCGGGGGAACAGGGGCCCTACGAGCAGTACTTC
- | TRBJ1-4 | TRBV18 | - | CASSETPGQRNEKLFF | TGTGCCAGCTCTGAAACACCCGGACAGCGTAATGAAAAACTGTTTTTT
- | TRBJ1-1 | TRBV5-1 | once | CASSLSTTGFNTEAFF | TGCGCCAGCAGCTTGTCAACAACAGGGTTCAACACTGAAGCTTTCTTT
- | TRBJ2-1 | TRBV5-4 | - | CASSSAYNEQFF | TGTGCCAGCAGCTCTGCCTACAATGAGCAGTTCTTC
- | TRBJ2-7 | TRBV6-5 | - | CASSSPGGTLYEQYF | TGTGCCAGCAGTTCCCCCGGGGGGACACTTTACGAGCAGTACTTC
- | TRBJ1-3 | TRBV28 | once | CASRKAGANTIYF | TGTGCCAGCCGAAAAGCGGGAGCTAACACCATATATTTT
- | TRBJ1-2 | TRBV28 | once | CASSVWGQGYYGYTF | TGTGCCAGCAGCGTTTGGGGGCAGGGGTACTATGGCTACACCTTC
TRBD1 | TRBJ1-4 | TRBV9 | - | CASSLTGGVNEKLFF | TGTGCCAGCAGCCTTACAGGGGGTGTTAATGAAAAACTGTTTTTT
- | TRBJ2-7 | TRBV19 | - | CASSIEGGEQYF | TGTGCCAGTAGTATTGAGGGCGGCGAGCAGTACTTC
- | TRBJ2-7 | TRBV7-9 | few | CASSLVPSDYEQYF | TGTGCCAGCAGCTTAGTTCCTAGCGACTACGAGCAGTACTTC
- | TRBJ1-1 | TRBV10-1 | - | CASSEPIGGGTTEAFF | TGCGCCAGCAGTGAGCCGATAGGGGGGGGGACCACTGAAGCTTTCTTT
- | TRBJ1-1 | TRBV18 | - | CASSPAGRYTEAFF | TGTGCCAGCTCACCGGCCGGGAGATACACTGAAGCTTTCTTT
- | TRBJ1-2 | TRBV28 | - | CASRIRLDSVYGYTF | TGTGCCAGCAGAATCCGGTTGGATAGCGTTTATGGCTACACCTTC
- | TRBJ2-3 | TRBV19 | few | CASGSTDTQYF | TGTGCCAGCGGGAGCACAGATACGCAGTATTTT
TRBD2 | TRBJ2-1 | TRBV27 | - | CASSLWVGGDEQFF | TGTGCCAGCAGTTTATGGGTGGGAGGGGATGAGCAGTTCTTC
TRBD1 | TRBJ1-2 | TRBV7-6 | - | CASSLLGQGAGYTF | TGTGCCAGCAGCTTACTGGGACAGGGGGCAGGCTACACCTTC
- | TRBJ1-2 | TRBV9 | - | CASSVGAETNYGYTF | TGTGCCAGCAGCGTAGGGGCAGAGACAAACTATGGCTACACCTTC
- | TRBJ2-3 | TRBV7-3 | - | CASSSPNSPDTQYF | TGTGCCAGCAGCTCCCCTAATTCGCCAGATACGCAGTATTTT
TRBD1 | TRBJ1-1 | TRBV6-5 | - | CASKLTGVNTEAFF | TGTGCCAGCAAGCTGACAGGGGTGAACACTGAAGCTTTCTTT
- | TRBJ1-4 | TRBV5-6 | few | CASSPGPGWEKLFF | TGTGCCAGCAGCCCCGGTCCAGGTTGGGAAAAACTGTTTTTT
TRBD1 | TRBJ2-5 | TRBV19 | - | CASSIRTGGATQYF | TGTGCCAGTAGTATTCGGACAGGTGGAGCGACCCAGTACTTC
TRBD1 | TRBJ1-6 | TRBV5-1 | - | CASNRGGPYNSPLHF | TGCGCCAGCAACAGGGGAGGACCCTATAATTCACCCCTCCACTTT
- | TRBJ1-1 | TRBV30 | - | CALSRVIMNTEAFF | TGTGCCTTGTCCAGGGTTATCATGAACACTGAAGCTTTCTTT
TRBD2 | TRBJ2-1 | TRBV7-3 | - | CASSLTAPTSGGSYNEQFF | TGTGCCAGCAGCTTAACGGCCCCAACTAGCGGGGGCTCTTACAATGAGCAGTTCTTC
TRBD1 | TRBJ1-1 | TRBV28 | - | CASSSPDRGTEAFF | TGTGCCAGCAGTTCTCCCGACAGGGGGACTGAAGCTTTCTTT